The 14 T cell receptor beta chains given below trace back to one sample, sequenced in a study of cytomegalovirus exposure and HLA in healthy donors (dated by TCRdb to 2016 to 2017). Library construction relied on the immunoSEQ multiplex PCR assay. For the multiplex PCR, a mixture combining 60 forward primers for TCR Vbeta segments and 13 reverse primers for TCR Jbeta segments was used. TCRdb took over this immuneACCESS table, retaining in-frame rearrangements with V and J assigned. Such tables are incomplete; in checked studies, under half of the missing clones stem from an unresolved V gene, and the remainder is unexplained. The sample table contains 100,000 to 150,000 clones; only one count was recorded for roughly 79% of them. The top ten clonotypes cover about 1.8% of the sample. The sequenced material came from PBMCs. These receptors were collected from a woman aged 40-49 years in good health and CMV-seronegative.

The rearrangement uses TRBV11-2 and TRBJ2-5, with 9 bases matching TRBD2. Germline-derived CDR1 and CDR2 are SGHAT and FQNNGV. V dropped 1 base and J dropped 5; count of bases not matched to a gene: 8. The CDR3 extends over 16 amino acids. The CDR3 DNA reads as TGTGCCAGCAGCTTAGGTATTAGCGGGAGTTGGGAGACCCAGTACTTC. Translating gives CASSLGISGSWETQYF. The full variable domain, with the rest looked up from reference TRBV11-2 and TRBJ2-5, is EAGVAQSPRYKIIEKRQSVAFWCNPISGHATLYWYQQILGQGPKLLIQFQNNGVVDDSQLPKDRFSAERLKGVDSTLKIQPAKLEDSAVYLCASSLGISGSWETQYFGPGTRLLVL.

The V call is TRBV4-1, the J call TRBJ2-3; a possible D gene is TRBD2 (5 bases). Trimming took off 1 base at V and 6 bases at J, with 11 bases between the two ends. Germline CDR1 MGHRA, CDR2 YSYEKL. The CDR3 is 14 residues long. CDR3 bases: TGCGCCAGCAGCCAAGCGACGAGGGAGGATACGCAGTATTTT. Its protein product is CASSQATREDTQYF.

The rearrangement joins TRBV30 to TRBJ2-7; the match to TRBD1 covers 11 bases. This CDR3 is 14 amino acids long. Germline loops: CDR1 GTSNPN, CDR2 SVGIG (reference sequence). V shed 1 base, J shed 7 bases, and the junction held 6 bases outside the gene matches. The CDR3: CAWSAGQGAVEQYF. CDR3 nucleotides: TGTGCCTGGAGTGCCGGACAGGGGGCGGTTGAGCAGTACTTC. Full variable domain (outside the CDR3, taken from reference TRBV30 and TRBJ2-7): SQTIHQWPATLVQPVGSPLSLECTVEGTSNPNLYWYRQAAGRGLQLLFYSVGIGQISSEVPQNLSASRPQDRQFILSSKKLLLSDSGFYLCAWSAGQGAVEQYFGPGTRLTVT.

A single count supports this clone. This chain uses TRBV19 with TRBJ1-1; D is perhaps TRBD1 (6 bases). This CDR3 region has 14 residues. The V and J ends lost 0 bases and 6 bases respectively, with 11 bases between them. Looked up from germline, CDR1 is LNHDA and CDR2 is SQIVND (reference sequence). The CDR3 loop reads CASSIDEDRSEAFF. CDR3 bases: TGTGCCAGTAGTATAGACGAGGACAGATCTGAAGCTTTCTTT.

The rearrangement uses TRBV18 and TRBJ2-2, with D maybe TRBD1 (6 bases). The germline V gene encodes CDR1 KGHSH and CDR2 LQKENI. This CDR3 has 16 residues. V shed 3 bases and J shed 3 bases, with 14 bases lying between them. CDR3 sequence reads: CASSPFQGKDTGELFF. The CDR3 coding sequence is TGTGCCAGCTCACCTTTTCAGGGGAAAGACACCGGGGAGCTGTTTTTT.

V is TRBV29-1 and J is TRBJ1-1; tentatively, D is TRBD1 (6 bases). Germline-derived CDR1 and CDR2 are SQVTM and ANQGSEA. There are 13 residues in the CDR3. Trimming shortened V by 3 bases and J by 4 bases, and 12 bases separated the two germline ends. The CDR3 spells CSVDGQSATEAFF. The CDR3 DNA is TGCAGCGTTGATGGACAGTCGGCCACTGAAGCTTTCTTT.

The J gene is TRBJ1-3, the V gene TRBV28; weak D call: TRBD1 (6 bases). Germline lookup yields CDR1 MDHEN and CDR2 SYDVKM. The germline V and J ends were trimmed by 5 bases and 4 bases, with 18 bases remaining between them. CDR3 length: 16 residues. This CDR3 reads CASSPMYWQGGNTIYF. CDR3 in DNA: TGTGCCAGCAGTCCAATGTATTGGCAGGGGGGAAACACCATATATTTT.

J is TRBJ1-4 and V is TRBV5-1; a weak D match, TRBD1 (6 bases). Trimming removed 4 bases at V and 6 bases at J, with 19 bases between. This CDR3 has 16 residues. Germline CDR1 reads SGHRS; CDR2 reads YFSETQ. For the CDR3, the DNA is TGCGCCAGCAGCCTCCCAAGGGGGATGATCGATGAAAAACTGTTTTTT. As protein: CASSLPRGMIDEKLFF.

This chain joins TRBV6-1 and TRBJ1-6; D remains ambiguous. V dropped 2 bases and J dropped 5 bases, with 22 bases sitting between them. Germline V gene sequence: CDR1 MNHNS, CDR2 SASEGT. The CDR3 is 19 amino acids. The CDR3 DNA sequence: TGTGCCAGCAGTGAACTGCGGACGGGATTCACAGTGGATAATTCACCCCTCCACTTT. Its protein is CASSELRTGFTVDNSPLHF.

The chain recombines TRBV28 with TRBJ1-2; perhaps TRBD1 as D (5 bases). The CDR3 is 15 amino acids. V shed 6 bases and J shed 4 bases, with 18 bases lying between them. Germline CDR1 MDHEN, CDR2 SYDVKM. The CDR3 DNA reads as TGTGCCAGCAGCCCCACAGGAGGGTTAATCTATGGCTACACCTTC. It encodes CASSPTGGLIYGYTF.

The chain couples TRBV6-5 to TRBJ2-7; 7 nucleotides line up with TRBD2. The CDR3 spans 11 residues. Germline V CDR1 and CDR2: MNHEY, SVGAGI. CDR3 residues: CATGTTYEQYF. The CDR3 bases are TGTGCTACCGGGACTACCTACGAGCAGTACTTC.

V is TRBV9 and J is TRBJ2-2; the D gene is possibly TRBD2 (5 bases). V was pared by 1 base and J by 4 bases, with 11 bases between. Germline V lookup: CDR1 SGDLS, CDR2 YYNGEE. The CDR3 length is 15 residues. Written as DNA, the CDR3 is TGTGCCAGCAGCGTAAACAGCGAGGGCACCGGGGAGCTGTTTTTT. It yields the protein CASSVNSEGTGELFF.

The genes are TRBV30 and TRBJ2-5, with a tentative D call TRBD1 (6 bases). The V gene's germline CDR1 is GTSNPN and CDR2 SVGIG (reference sequence). The CDR3 consists of 13 residues. Trimming removed 7 bases from V and 5 bases from J, with 17 bases in between. In DNA form, the CDR3 reads TGTGCCTCTCCCGGCCAGGGGATGGAGACCCAGTACTTC. This translates into CASPGQGMETQYF.

The chain is built from TRBV5-1 and TRBJ2-5; 8 bases line up with TRBD2. The CDR3 has 16 residues. Germline V gene data show CDR1 as SGHRS and CDR2 as YFSETQ. V gave up 4 bases and J gave up 2 bases; unmatched junction bases: 10. The CDR3 DNA is TGCGCCAGCAGCCCGGGTGTTCAGCGGGAGCAAGAGACCCAGTACTTC. Translating gives CASSPGVQREQETQYF.